This T cell receptor beta chain stems from a study of PD-1 and CTLA-4 blockade in melanoma (dated by TCRdb to 2020 to 2023). Background for the entire study: In patients with melanoma, the study measured the effects of PD-1 blockade versus CTLA-4 blockade on the melanoma-reactive CD8 T cell response.

As regards this clone: This clone's antigen is unknown. Within one base of it there is no much larger clone, and no base qualities were kept.

Library preparation employed the immunoSEQ multiplex PCR assay. TCRdb obtained this table from immuneACCESS and retained in-frame rearrangements with V and J assigned. These tables miss some clones; where compared with another copy, unresolved V genes account for less than half of the shortfall, and the remainder is unexplained. This sample holds 20,000 to 25,000 clones; around 88% were observed only once. The ten largest account for 7.8% of the sample. A distance of 7 bases separates the germline ends of V and J, which lose 5 bases and 0 bases respectively. The CDR3 spans 12 residues, from the cysteine through the phenylalanine. The kept DNA is CDR3 alone, 36 bases in frame from the first base. CDR1 and CDR2 (GTSNPN, SVGIG) derive from the germline V gene (reference sequence).

The source was CD8+ T cells from peripheral blood, collected before anti-PD-1 treatment. This receptor was identified in a human donor with melanoma. The chain links TRBV30 with TRBJ1-1, with the D gene call left open. The bases are TGTGCCTGGTCACAGCTGAACACTGAAGCTTTCTTT. This encodes CAWSQLNTEAFF.